A selection of T cell receptor beta chains follows, all from one sample in a study of cytomegalovirus exposure and HLA in healthy donors. Assay: immunoSEQ multiplex PCR; the TCRdb copy retains only in-frame clones and omits some. This table holds some 220,000 clones, just over 75% found once. Sequenced input: PBMCs. These receptors originate from a woman in her sixties or seventies in good health and CMV-seropositive. Each CDR3 is given with its conserved first and last residue. D genes are given only for firm matches. Size is stated for part of the rows, as once, few or many counts, or as a class when the clone is expanded.

j_call | v_call | d_call | clone_size | cdr3_aa | cdr3_nt
TRBJ1-2 | TRBV9 | - | - | CASSVGPTATDYGYTF | TGTGCCAGCAGCGTAGGTCCCACAGCGACAGACTATGGCTACACCTTC
TRBJ2-2 | TRBV7-6 | - | - | CASSSAGTINTGELFF | TGTGCCAGCAGCTCAGCCGGGACAATCAACACCGGGGAGCTGTTTTTT
TRBJ2-1 | TRBV6-1 | TRBD1 | few | CASSEWGPRTGGSYNEQFF | TGTGCCAGCAGTGAATGGGGGCCACGGACAGGGGGCTCCTACAATGAGCAGTTCTTC
TRBJ2-1 | TRBV9 | TRBD2 | - | CASSPTGGPYNEQFF | TGTGCCAGCAGCCCGACGGGAGGGCCCTACAATGAGCAGTTCTTC
TRBJ2-1 | TRBV5-1 | - | - | CASSKGQGSSYNEQFF | TGCGCCAGCAGCAAAGGCCAGGGATCCTCCTACAATGAGCAGTTCTTC
TRBJ2-1 | TRBV19 | TRBD2 | - | CASRVAGKDNEQFF | TGTGCCAGTCGGGTAGCGGGAAAGGACAATGAGCAGTTCTTC
TRBJ2-1 | TRBV18 | TRBD2 | - | CASSPRTSGGALDEQFF | TGTGCCAGCTCACCTAGGACTAGCGGGGGGGCACTCGATGAGCAGTTCTTC
TRBJ2-1 | TRBV7-9 | TRBD1 | - | CASSLAGQVANEQFF | TGTGCCAGCAGCTTAGCGGGACAGGTGGCCAATGAGCAGTTCTTC
TRBJ2-7 | TRBV4-2 | - | once | CASSQEASGFYEQYF | TGTGCCAGCAGCCAAGAAGCCTCAGGGTTCTACGAGCAGTACTTC
TRBJ2-7 | TRBV11-3 | - | - | CASSLQSHEQYF | TGTGCCAGCAGCCTACAGTCACACGAGCAGTACTTC
TRBJ2-7 | TRBV21-1 | - | once | CASWEGQAYEQYF | TGTGCGAGCTGGGAGGGTCAAGCCTACGAGCAGTACTTC
TRBJ1-5 | TRBV10-2 | - | - | CASSEGGGQPQHF | TGCGCCAGCAGTGAAGGAGGCGGCCAGCCCCAGCATTTT
TRBJ2-3 | TRBV19 | - | - | CASRTGDFTDTQYF | TGTGCCAGCCGAACAGGGGACTTCACAGATACGCAGTATTTT
TRBJ2-7 | TRBV10-1 | - | - | CASREFTGSNEQYF | TGCGCCAGCAGAGAATTCACAGGTTCGAACGAGCAGTACTTC
TRBJ1-2 | TRBV7-9 | TRBD1 | - | CASSLRLAGGYGYTF | TGTGCCAGCAGCTTAAGGCTGGCAGGGGGCTATGGCTACACCTTC
TRBJ1-2 | TRBV7-6 | - | - | CASSLNLGSGGYTF | TGTGCCAGCAGCTTAAATCTGGGTTCGGGAGGCTACACCTTC
TRBJ2-1 | TRBV5-1 | TRBD2 | - | CASSLGLADNEQFF | TGCGCCAGCAGCTTAGGACTAGCGGACAATGAGCAGTTCTTC
TRBJ2-1 | TRBV7-9 | TRBD2 | - | CASSLIAGGPPEQFF | TGTGCCAGCAGCTTAATAGCGGGAGGGCCCCCTGAGCAGTTCTTC